The 21 T cell receptor beta chains below all came from one sample that was sequenced in a study of T cell changes during pregnancy in multiple sclerosis. The protocol was immunoSEQ multiplex PCR, while the TCRdb copy is restricted to in-frame clones and leaves out a portion. This table has about 45,000 clones, about 91% appearing once. The input for sequencing was CD8+ T cells from peripheral blood mononuclear cells, taken in the second trimester of pregnancy. These receptors all stem from a female donor with multiple sclerosis, enrolled in a pregnancy study.

This clone was counted a single time. This rearrangement joins TRBV29-1 to TRBJ1-1; 10 positions match TRBD1. V lost 0 bases, J lost 3 bases, and 16 bases stayed unmatched. The CDR3 loop spans 19 amino acids. The germline V gene encodes CDR1 SQVTM and CDR2 ANQGSEA. The CDR3 region is CSVEDGGGDRGRWHTEAFF. The CDR3 DNA reads TGCAGCGTTGAAGATGGGGGAGGGGACAGGGGCCGGTGGCACACTGAAGCTTTCTTT.

The V and J genes are TRBV9 and TRBJ1-6; D gene ambiguous. Trimming pared 0 bases from V and 6 bases from J, leaving 10 bases between. The germline CDR1 and CDR2 sequences are SGDLS and YYNGEE. The CDR3 extends over 15 amino acids. The DNA for the CDR3 is TGTGCCAGCAGCGTAGGAGATTTCGGTAATTCACCCCTCCACTTT. It encodes CASSVGDFGNSPLHF.

This clone was seen a single time. The chain couples TRBV5-1 to TRBJ2-7; 7 nucleotides line up with TRBD1. The trim removed 2 bases at V and 3 bases at J, leaving 11 bases unmatched. Germline CDR1 is SGHRS and CDR2 is YFSETQ. The CDR3 runs 16 residues. CDR3 DNA sequence: TGCGCCAGCAGCTTCTATGGACAGGATCCCAACTACGAGCAGTACTTC. This sequence encodes CASSFYGQDPNYEQYF.

This chain joins TRBV9 and TRBJ2-1; perhaps TRBD2 as D (6 bases). The V end lost 3 bases, the J end lost 3 bases, and 13 bases lay between the germline ends. Looked up from germline, CDR1 is SGDLS and CDR2 is YYNGEE. CDR3 length: 15 residues. DNA of the CDR3: TGTGCCAGCAGCGCCCCCGGGACTCGCTACAATGAGCAGTTCTTC. Translation gives CASSAPGTRYNEQFF.

The chain has TRBV15 and TRBJ2-1; 7 positions agree with TRBD1. Germline V gene lookup returns CDR1 LNHNV and CDR2 YYDKDF (reference sequence). The CDR3 is made up of 16 amino acids. The J segment lost 4 bases and the V segment lost 0 bases, leaving 6 bases of the junction unmatched. CDR3 amino acids: CATSRETGQPYNEQFF. The CDR3 DNA reads TGTGCCACCAGCAGAGAGACGGGACAGCCTTACAATGAGCAGTTCTTC. The full variable domain, in which reference TRBV15 and TRBJ2-1 provide the parts outside the CDR3, is DAMVIQNPRYQVTQFGKPVTLSCSQTLNHNVMYWYQQKSSQAPKLLFHYYDKDFNNEADTPDNFQSRRPNTSFCFLDIRSPGLGDTAMYLCATSRETGQPYNEQFFGPGTRLTVL.

This clone was detected a few times. V is TRBV27 and J is TRBJ2-1; D perhaps matches TRBD1 (5 bases). Germline CDR1 is MNHEY and CDR2 is SMNVEV (reference sequence). The CDR3 has 11 amino acids. V was shortened by 7 bases and J by 7 bases, with 8 bases between the two germline ends. CDR3 DNA sequence: TGTGCCAGCACCCAGGGTAATGAGCAGTTCTTC. Translating gives CASTQGNEQFF.

The CDR3 DNA follows: TGTGCTTCAGCTTTCGCAGGGGCCGGCGGGGAGCTGTTTTTT. Amino acid sequence: CASAFAGAGGELFF. The chain uses TRBV6-1 and TRBJ2-2; possible D gene TRBD1, 6 bases. CDR3 length equals 14 residues. Germline loops: CDR1 MNHNS, CDR2 SASEGT.

The chain uses TRBV6-4 and TRBJ2-1, with 9 bases fitting TRBD1. The CDR3 is 14 residues long. The V segment lost 6 bases and the J segment 8 bases; nucleotides outside the gene matches: 8. Germline V gene data show CDR1 as MRHNA and CDR2 as SNTAGT. In DNA form, the CDR3 reads TGTGCCAGCAGCTTCGGACAGGGGATGTATGAGCAGTTCTTC. Protein sequence: CASSFGQGMYEQFF.

This clone was detected only once. J is TRBJ2-1 and V is TRBV19, with TRBD2 identical over 12 bases. V trimming: 4 bases; J trimming: 2 bases; junction bases outside the gene matches: 12. The CDR3 loop spans 19 amino acids. CDR1 is LNHDA, CDR2 SQIVND, per germline (reference sequence). In DNA form, the CDR3 reads TGTGCCAGTAGTACCCCGGGGACTAGCGGGCGACCAACCTACAATGAGCAGTTCTTC. Translating it yields CASSTPGTSGRPTYNEQFF.

V and J are TRBV2 and TRBJ2-7; D call uncertain. Germline-derived CDR1 and CDR2 are SNHLY and FYNNEI. The CDR3 has 13 residues. V was pared by 10 bases and J by 0 bases, with 13 bases between. CDR3 loop: CANTALSSYEQYF. The CDR3 DNA follows: TGTGCCAACACAGCTTTAAGCTCCTACGAGCAGTACTTC.

The rearrangement uses TRBV6-1 and TRBJ1-2, with TRBD1 matching over 8 bases. The ends lost 4 bases at V and 8 bases at J; junction bases unmatched: 6. The germline CDR1 and CDR2 sequences are MNHNS and SASEGT. The CDR3 length is 13 residues. Here the CDR3 reads CASSVDRGGGYTF. Here the CDR3 DNA reads TGTGCCAGCAGTGTCGACAGGGGCGGAGGCTACACCTTC.

The rearrangement links TRBV12-5 to TRBJ2-2, with D tentatively TRBD1 (6 bases). Germline V gene lookup returns CDR1 LGHNT and CDR2 FRNRAP. V lost 0 bases, J lost 5 bases, and 10 bases lay in between. CDR3 length: 15 amino acids. CDR3 sequence reads: CASGLVPGVTGELFF. CDR3 DNA sequence: TGTGCTAGTGGTTTGGTACCAGGGGTAACCGGGGAGCTGTTTTTT.

The chain has TRBV4-3 and TRBJ1-3, with D uncertain. The germline gives CDR1 LGHNA, CDR2 YSLEER. V dropped 4 bases and J dropped 2 bases, with 6 bases sitting between them. The CDR3 runs to 13 residues. CDR3 bases: TGCGCCAGCAGCCGCGTAGCTGGAAACACCATATATTTT. Encoded protein: CASSRVAGNTIYF.

V usage is TRBV27 and J usage is TRBJ1-1; maybe TRBD1 (5 bases). The CDR3 totals 13 residues. Deletions cut 2 bases from V and 7 bases from J, with 11 bases between. Per the germline V gene, CDR1 is MNHEY and CDR2 is SMNVEV (reference sequence). The CDR3 region is CASSLGGDGEAFF. The DNA for the CDR3 is TGTGCCAGCAGTTTAGGGGGGGACGGTGAAGCTTTCTTT.

This chain connects TRBV7-8 to TRBJ1-1; 9 bases fit TRBD1. With V trimmed by 3 bases and J by 5 bases, 13 bases remained unmatched. Germline CDR1 SGHVS, CDR2 FQNEAQ. The CDR3 covers 17 residues. The CDR3 DNA sequence: TGTGCCAGCAGCTTGACAGGGGGAGGGCCTGTACCTACTGAAGCTTTCTTT. Translating it yields CASSLTGGGPVPTEAFF. Variable domain in full (rest from reference TRBV7-8 and TRBJ1-1): GAGVSQSPRYKVAKRGQDVALRCDPISGHVSLFWYQQALGQGPEFLTYFQNEAQLDKSGLPSDRFFAERPEGSVSTLKIQRTQQEDSAVYLCASSLTGGGPVPTEAFFGQGTRLTVV.

The CDR3 DNA reads TGTGCCAGTAGTGCCGACATGAGCTCTGGAAACACCATATATTTT. It is translated as CASSADMSSGNTIYF. V gene TRBV19 combines with J gene TRBJ1-3; D is ambiguous. Germline V CDR1 and CDR2: LNHDA, SQIVND (reference sequence). The germline V and J ends were trimmed by 5 bases and 0 bases, with 11 bases remaining between them. The CDR3 extends over 15 amino acids.

V is TRBV6-4 and J is TRBJ2-2, with D perhaps matching TRBD2 (6 bases). The CDR3 totals 16 residues. The germline gives CDR1 MRHNA, CDR2 SNTAGT. The V end lost 3 bases, the J end lost 4 bases, and 15 bases lay between the germline ends. The CDR3 DNA sequence: TGTGCCAGCAGTGAAGTGGGGGGTACTGGCACCGGGGAGCTGTTTTTT. This codes for CASSEVGGTGTGELFF.

This clone has just one count. The J gene is TRBJ2-5, the V gene TRBV15; 8 bases agree with TRBD2. The trim removed 8 bases at V and 2 bases at J, leaving 10 bases unmatched. The CDR3 is made up of 15 amino acids. Germline V gene lookup returns CDR1 LNHNV and CDR2 YYDKDF (reference sequence). CDR3 nucleotides: TGTGCCACCTCTAGTAGCGGGGCGGCACAAGAGACCCAGTACTTC. It specifies CATSSSGAAQETQYF.

The gene calls are TRBV30 and TRBJ1-4; weak D call: TRBD1 (6 bases). The CDR3 spans 16 residues. Trimming removed 3 bases from V and 7 bases from J, with 21 bases in between. Germline CDR1 reads GTSNPN; CDR2 reads SVGIG (reference sequence). The CDR3 loop reads CAWSGPTRGGGEKLFF. The DNA of the CDR3 is TGTGCCTGGAGCGGACCCACACGAGGGGGGGGTGAAAAACTGTTTTTT.

This chain uses TRBV4-3 with TRBJ2-7, with TRBD1 matching 11 bases. J gave up 6 bases and V 4 bases, and 8 bases lay outside the gene matches. CDR3 length: 15 residues. Germline CDR1 reads LGHNA; CDR2 reads YSLEER. The CDR3 region is CASSPGTGGVGEQYF. CDR3 bases: TGCGCCAGCAGCCCAGGGACAGGGGGGGTCGGCGAGCAGTACTTC.

This chain uses TRBV12-5 with TRBJ1-1, with 7 positions matching TRBD1. V lost 6 bases to trimming and J lost 7 bases; unmatched junction nucleotides: 5. The V gene's germline CDR1 is LGHNT and CDR2 FRNRAP. This CDR3 comprises 12 residues. Written as DNA, the CDR3 is TGTGCTAGTGGCCTGGGACAGTTTGAAGCTTTCTTT. It codes for CASGLGQFEAFF.